Each of the 10 T cell receptor beta chains below was sequenced from the same sample in a study of a mutant IDH1 vaccine in newly diagnosed glioma. These receptors' antigens are unknown. As for time point: week 11, during vaccination. With topical imiquimod, each dose of the vaccine consisted of 300 ug of mutant IDH1 20-mer peptide. Produced via immunoSEQ multiplex PCR; TCRdb's table is partial and in-frame only. The sample consists of about 120,000 clones, about 90% of them appearing once. Sample: PBMCs, taken from a glioma patient whose treatment included an IDH1 peptide vaccine. The receptor set was obtained from a woman aged 50 to 60 with glioma.

The chain carries TRBV6-4 and TRBJ1-2, with 7 bases aligning to TRBD1. The CDR3 is made up of 16 amino acids. CDR1 is MRHNA and CDR2 is SNTAGT in the germline V gene. V lost 3 bases and J lost 8; bases outside the gene matches: 15. Here the CDR3 DNA reads TGTGCCAGCAGTGAGGCCTTTAACCCGACAGGGACCGGCTACACCTTC. Encoded protein: CASSEAFNPTGTGYTF.

This chain links TRBV28 with TRBJ1-1; a possible D gene is TRBD1 (5 bases). V gave up 4 bases and J gave up 7 bases, with 10 bases separating them. This CDR3 comprises 12 residues. In germline, CDR1 is MDHEN, CDR2 SYDVKM. CDR3 nucleotides: TGTGCCAGCAGTTCACCTCAGGGTGAAGCTTTCTTT. Translation: CASSSPQGEAFF. Drawing the rest from reference TRBV28 and TRBJ1-1, the complete variable domain is DVKVTQSSRYLVKRTGEKVFLECVQDMDHENMFWYRQDPGLGLRLIYFSYDVKMKEKGDIPEGYSVSREKKERFSLILESASTNQTSMYLCASSSPQGEAFFGQGTRLTVV.

This clone was recorded only once. The chain uses TRBV7-8 and TRBJ2-3; D is ambiguous. The V gene lost 0 bases and the J gene lost 10 bases, with 14 bases spanning the gap. The CDR3 has 14 amino acids. The V gene's germline CDR1 is SGHVS and CDR2 FQNEAQ. The CDR3 bases are TGTGCCAGCAGCTTAGCTCACCTCTCTTACGCGCAGTATTTT. The encoded protein is CASSLAHLSYAQYF.

The rearrangement joins TRBV28 to TRBJ1-6; unclear D gene. V was trimmed by 5 bases and J by 7 bases, leaving 9 bases between them. CDR1 MDHEN and CDR2 SYDVKM come from the germline V gene. This CDR3 has 13 amino acids. In DNA form, the CDR3 reads TGTGCCAGCAGTCGACCGGAGAATTCACCCCTCCACTTT. Its translation: CASSRPENSPLHF.

The CDR3 DNA is TGTGCCAGCAGCTTAGTCACCCGTGGCACTGAAGCTTTCTTT. It is translated as CASSLVTRGTEAFF. The rearrangement joins TRBV7-9 to TRBJ1-1; unclear D gene. Trimming took 1 base from V and 4 from J, leaving 10 bases between them. The CDR3 is 14 amino acids. Germline V gene sequence: CDR1 SEHNR, CDR2 FQNEAQ (reference sequence).

The chain has TRBV4-1 and TRBJ1-5; D gene ambiguous. The V gene's germline CDR1 is MGHRA and CDR2 YSYEKL. V was pared by 0 bases and J by 1 base, with 7 bases between. This CDR3 region has 15 residues. The CDR3 nucleotides are TGCGCCAGCAGCCAAGAACACAGCAGCAATCAGCCCCAGCATTTT. This codes for CASSQEHSSNQPQHF.

This sequence joins TRBV30 and TRBJ2-1, with 11 bases matching TRBD1. There are 15 residues in the CDR3. Germline CDR1 reads GTSNPN; CDR2 reads SVGIG (reference sequence). The trim removed 5 bases at V and 7 bases at J, leaving 10 bases unmatched. The CDR3 nucleotides are TGTGCCTGGGCTAGAGGACAGGGGGCAGGGAATGAGCAGTTCTTC. The encoded protein is CAWARGQGAGNEQFF. Full variable domain (outside the CDR3, taken from reference TRBV30 and TRBJ2-1): SQTIHQWPATLVQPVGSPLSLECTVEGTSNPNLYWYRQAAGRGLQLLFYSVGIGQISSEVPQNLSASRPQDRQFILSSKKLLLSDSGFYLCAWARGQGAGNEQFFGPGTRLTVL.

This chain joins TRBV6-5 and TRBJ1-4, with 7 bases identical to TRBD1. The CDR3 totals 12 residues. Unmatched junction bases numbered 7, after V lost 8 bases and J lost 10 bases. Germline CDR1 reads MNHEY; CDR2 reads SVGAGI. CDR3 sequence (DNA): TGTGCCAGCGGAACAGGGACAGCAAAACTGTTTTTT. Protein sequence: CASGTGTAKLFF.

J is TRBJ1-3 and V is TRBV5-4; D unresolved. V gave up 0 bases and J gave up 2 bases, with 9 bases separating them. CDR1 SGHNT and CDR2 YYREEE come from the germline V gene (reference sequence). The CDR3 runs 15 residues. CDR3 nucleotide sequence: TGTGCCAGCAGCTTGGATTGGGGAACTGGAAACACCATATATTTT. It encodes CASSLDWGTGNTIYF.

The V call is TRBV15, the J call TRBJ1-2; perhaps TRBD1 as D (5 bases). CDR3 length: 15 amino acids. Germline CDR1 reads LNHNV; CDR2 reads YYDKDF (reference sequence). The V gene lost 1 base and the J gene lost 4 bases, with 13 bases spanning the gap. The CDR3 loop is CATSRGPSGTYGYTF. CDR3 in DNA: TGTGCCACCAGCAGAGGACCGAGTGGGACCTATGGCTACACCTTC.